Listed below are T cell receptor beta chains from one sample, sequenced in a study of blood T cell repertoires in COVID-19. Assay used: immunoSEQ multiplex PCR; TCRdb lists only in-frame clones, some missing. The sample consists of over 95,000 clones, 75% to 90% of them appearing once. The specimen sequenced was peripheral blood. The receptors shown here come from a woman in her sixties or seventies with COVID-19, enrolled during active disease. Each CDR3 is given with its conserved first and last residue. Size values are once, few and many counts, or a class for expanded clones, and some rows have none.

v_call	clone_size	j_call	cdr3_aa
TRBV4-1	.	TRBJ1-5	CASSPGQGINQPQHF
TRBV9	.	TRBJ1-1	CASSVDPVNTEAFF
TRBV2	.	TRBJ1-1	CASRRGVGGNTEAFF
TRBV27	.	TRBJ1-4	CASSLRRGTGGQSKNEKLFF
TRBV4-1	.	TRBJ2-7	CASSSVAGGPYEQYF
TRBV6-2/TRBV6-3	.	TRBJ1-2	CASSLVSSGYTF
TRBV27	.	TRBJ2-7	CASSRRDMETYEQYF
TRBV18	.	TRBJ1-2	CASSPRQQNYYGYTF
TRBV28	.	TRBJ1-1	CASRGTSLAEVNTEAFF
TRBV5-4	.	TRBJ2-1	CASSSPGTHVSYNEQFF
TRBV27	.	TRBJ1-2	CASSNIGQGSIYGYTF
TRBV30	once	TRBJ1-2	CAWKGAYGYTF
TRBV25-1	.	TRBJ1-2	CASSSTGDYGYTF